This record concerns one TCR beta chain sequence. TCRdb ran MiXCR on the 5' RACE reads and lists one entry per CDR3 protein. The sample lists fewer than 350,000 distinct CDR3 sequences, approximately 3.9% occurring once. The data are from a study of T cells after yellow fever vaccination. Specimen: PBMCs, collected on the day of the yellow fever booster vaccination. The receptor's source is a man aged 18 to 30 who received the YFV17D yellow fever vaccine.

The CDR3 protein is CATSEGHQETQYF. CDR3 in DNA: TGTGCCACCAGTGAGGGACATCAAGAGACCCAGTACTTC. The rearrangement uses TRBV24-1 and TRBJ2-5, with D maybe TRBD1 (6 bases). Trimming stripped 4 bases from V and 2 bases from J, with 7 bases between. Germline loops: CDR1 KGHDR, CDR2 SFDVKD. This CDR3 is built from 13 residues.